Listed below are T cell receptor beta chains from one sample, sequenced in a study of T-cell reconstitution after alpha-beta-depleted transplantation in children. TCRdb redid the calling of the PCR reads with MiXCR, one entry per CDR3 protein. The repertoire has about 190,000 distinct CDR3 sequences, 11% of them found once; the top ten carry less than 15%. The sequencing here drew on PBMCs, taken before TCRalphabeta/CD19-depleted stem cell transplant. These receptors came from a boy younger than 10 with acute myeloid leukemia, due to receive a stem cell transplant. The CDR3 runs from the conserved cysteine through the conserved F or W. Each record gives: D gene, J gene, clone size, V gene, CDR3 DNA, CDR3 protein. D genes are given only for firm matches. The size field is filled for only some rows; it gives once, few, many or a size class.

D: TRBD1
J: TRBJ1-3
size: once
V: TRBV5-5
DNA: TGTGCCAGCAGCACGGGACAGGGCCGAAACACCATATATTTT
CDR3: CASSTGQGRNTIYF

D: TRBD1
J: TRBJ2-2
size: many
V: TRBV5-4
DNA: TGTGCCAGCAGCTTGATTTCGGTTCAGGGACAGGGCACCGGAAACACCGGGGAGCTGTTTTTT
CDR3: CASSLISVQGQGTGNTGELFF

D: TRBD2
J: TRBJ2-1
size: many
V: TRBV4-2
DNA: TGTGCCAGCAGCCAACTAGCGGGGTTTTACAATGAGCAGTTCTTC
CDR3: CASSQLAGFYNEQFF

D: .
J: TRBJ2-4
size: many
V: TRBV20-1
DNA: TGCAGTGCTAGAGTGGGGAGACAGTCCGACATTCAGTACTTC
CDR3: CSARVGRQSDIQYF

D: TRBD1
J: TRBJ1-5
size: many
V: TRBV7-8
DNA: TGTGCCAGCAGCTCGGACAGGGCAAATCAGCCCCAGCATTTT
CDR3: CASSSDRANQPQHF

D: .
J: TRBJ1-3
size: .
V: TRBV2
DNA: TGTGCCAGCAATGTGAGATCTGGAAACACCATATATTTT
CDR3: CASNVRSGNTIYF

D: .
J: TRBJ2-5
size: many
V: TRBV29-1
DNA: TGCAGCGTTGAAGTTAGAGTGGGAGAGACCCAGTACTTC
CDR3: CSVEVRVGETQYF

D: .
J: TRBJ2-2
size: many
V: TRBV4-2
DNA: TGTGCCAGCAGCCAAGAGAGGGATTACACCGGGGAGCTGTTTTTT
CDR3: CASSQERDYTGELFF

D: TRBD1
J: TRBJ1-4
size: many
V: TRBV5-1
DNA: TGCGCCAGCAGCTTGGGACAGGGTGAAAAACTGTTTTTT
CDR3: CASSLGQGEKLFF

D: .
J: TRBJ2-7
size: medium-sized
V: TRBV20-1
DNA: TGCAGTGCTAGCCACGAGCAGTACTTC
CDR3: CSASHEQYF

D: TRBD1
J: TRBJ1-2
size: many
V: TRBV7-8
DNA: TGTGCCAGCAGCTGGGGAGGGGGCGCGGGCTATGGCTACACCTTC
CDR3: CASSWGGGAGYGYTF

D: .
J: TRBJ1-1
size: many
V: TRBV12-3/TRBV12-4
DNA: TGTGCCAGCAGTTTCTCTGGGACGGGAGCTTTCTTT
CDR3: CASSFSGTGAFF

D: .
J: TRBJ2-4
size: many
V: TRBV29-1
DNA: TGCAGCGTTGATTGGGACACCGGCACTAAAAACATTCAGTACTTC
CDR3: CSVDWDTGTKNIQYF

D: .
J: TRBJ2-1
size: many
V: TRBV21-1
DNA: TGTGCCAGCAGCGGCCGTCTGGATAGTGAGCAGTTCTTC
CDR3: CASSGRLDSEQFF

D: .
J: TRBJ2-5
size: many
V: TRBV27
DNA: TGTGCCAGCAGTTTATCAGGGGGTTTGGGGGAAGAGACCCAGTACTTC
CDR3: CASSLSGGLGEETQYF

D: TRBD1
J: TRBJ2-1
size: .
V: TRBV12-3/TRBV12-4
DNA: TGTGCCAGGAGTTTGCAGGGGGCCTACAATGAGCAGTTCTTC
CDR3: CARSLQGAYNEQFF

D: TRBD1
J: TRBJ2-3
size: many
V: TRBV11-3
DNA: TGTGCCAGCAGCACTGGGACAGGGGGAGATGACACAGATACGCAGTATTTT
CDR3: CASSTGTGGDDTDTQYF

D: .
J: TRBJ1-1
size: many
V: TRBV29-1
DNA: TGCAGCGTTGATCCCTGGAGGGCAGGGAATATGAACACTGAAGCTTTCTTT
CDR3: CSVDPWRAGNMNTEAFF

D: .
J: TRBJ2-7
size: many
V: TRBV20-1
DNA: TGCAGTGCTGAAGACGGGACCAATCCTACCTACGAGCAGTACTTC
CDR3: CSAEDGTNPTYEQYF

D: .
J: TRBJ1-2
size: many
V: TRBV4-1
DNA: TGCGCCAGCAGCAGGGGGAACCACTATGGCTACACCTTC
CDR3: CASSRGNHYGYTF

D: .
J: TRBJ2-1
size: many
V: TRBV12-3/TRBV12-4
DNA: TGTGCCAGCAGTTCAGACAGCATCGACAATGAGCAGTTCTTC
CDR3: CASSSDSIDNEQFF

D: TRBD2
J: TRBJ2-1
size: many
V: TRBV12-3/TRBV12-4
DNA: TGTGCCAGCAAGAGCGGGGGGGCCTACAATGAGCAGTTCTTC
CDR3: CASKSGGAYNEQFF

D: .
J: TRBJ1-5
size: many
V: TRBV3-1
DNA: TGTGCCAGCAGCCTCGGGACTTATAGCAATCAGCCCCAGCATTTT
CDR3: CASSLGTYSNQPQHF

D: TRBD2
J: TRBJ2-1
size: many
V: TRBV12-3/TRBV12-4
DNA: TGTGCCAGCAGCCAAGCGGGGGGTGAGCAGTTCTTC
CDR3: CASSQAGGEQFF

D: TRBD1
J: TRBJ1-5
size: many
V: TRBV15
DNA: TGTGCCACCAGCAGACCTTTTTCGGGACAGGACCATTCACCCACCAATCAGCCCCAGCATTTT
CDR3: CATSRPFSGQDHSPTNQPQHF

D: .
J: TRBJ1-2
size: .
V: TRBV27
DNA: TGTGCCAGCAGCCAAGCAGGGGAGAGACACTATGGCTACACCTTC
CDR3: CASSQAGERHYGYTF

D: TRBD1
J: TRBJ2-5
size: many
V: TRBV5-1
DNA: TGCGCCAGCAGCTTGGGCGGGACAGGGTACGAGACCCAGTACTTC
CDR3: CASSLGGTGYETQYF

D: .
J: TRBJ2-1
size: .
V: TRBV12-3/TRBV12-4
DNA: TGTGCCAGCAGTGCGAGACCAGATTTCGGGCAGTTCTTC
CDR3: CASSARPDFGQFF

D: .
J: TRBJ2-1
size: many
V: TRBV4-1
DNA: TGCGCCAGCAGCCAAATATACAATGAGCAGTTCTTC
CDR3: CASSQIYNEQFF

D: TRBD2
J: TRBJ2-1
size: many
V: TRBV15
DNA: TGTGCCACCAGCAGAGTAGCGGGAGTTAACTCCTACAATGAGCAGTTCTTC
CDR3: CATSRVAGVNSYNEQFF

D: .
J: TRBJ1-1
size: many
V: TRBV10-3
DNA: TGTGCCATCGATGGCACTGAAGCTTTCTTT
CDR3: CAIDGTEAFF

D: .
J: TRBJ2-3
size: many
V: TRBV3-1
DNA: TGTGCCAGCAGCCCAGGCGTAGCGTTCACAGATACGCAGTATTTT
CDR3: CASSPGVAFTDTQYF

D: TRBD1
J: TRBJ2-6
size: many
V: TRBV3-1
DNA: TGTGCCAGCACCCCCGGGACAGACGACTCTGGGGCCAACGTCCTGACTTTC
CDR3: CASTPGTDDSGANVLTF

D: TRBD1
J: TRBJ1-4
size: many
V: TRBV5-8
DNA: TGTGCCATCAGACAGGGGGGTGAAAAACTGTTTTTT
CDR3: CAIRQGGEKLFF

D: .
J: TRBJ1-1
size: many
V: TRBV9
DNA: TGTGCCAGCAGCGTAGTTGGGGGTGGAGGAACTGAAGCTTTCTTT
CDR3: CASSVVGGGGTEAFF

D: .
J: TRBJ2-7
size: many
V: TRBV4-1
DNA: TGCGCCAGCAGCCAAGATGAAGTGGCTTACGAGCAGTACTTC
CDR3: CASSQDEVAYEQYF

D: TRBD2
J: TRBJ2-7
size: many
V: TRBV20-1
DNA: TGCAGTGCTCCTAGCGGTTACGAGCAGTACTTC
CDR3: CSAPSGYEQYF

D: .
J: TRBJ1-1
size: many
V: TRBV9
DNA: TGTGCCAGCAGCGTAGGAAGTATGAACACTGAAGCTTTCTTT
CDR3: CASSVGSMNTEAFF

D: TRBD1
J: TRBJ1-5
size: many
V: TRBV20-1
DNA: TGCAGTGCTAGAAGTGTCAGGGGGGATCAGCCCCAGCATTTT
CDR3: CSARSVRGDQPQHF

D: .
J: TRBJ2-5
size: .
V: TRBV28
DNA: TGTGCCAGCAGTTTACTCAGTTACCAAGAGACCCAGTACTTC
CDR3: CASSLLSYQETQYF

D: TRBD1
J: TRBJ1-1
size: many
V: TRBV28
DNA: TGTGCCAGCAGTCCCCCCGGGACAGGGATCTCTGAAGCTTTCTTT
CDR3: CASSPPGTGISEAFF

D: TRBD1
J: TRBJ1-6
size: many
V: TRBV12-3/TRBV12-4
DNA: TGTGCCAGCAGATTGGGACAGGGACGCGGTAATTCACCCCTCCACTTT
CDR3: CASRLGQGRGNSPLHF

D: .
J: TRBJ2-7
size: many
V: TRBV5-1
DNA: TGCGCCAGCAGCCACGACATTTACTACGAGCAGTACTTC
CDR3: CASSHDIYYEQYF

D: TRBD2
J: TRBJ2-4
size: .
V: TRBV4-2
DNA: TGTGCCAGCAGCCAAGAGCTGGGGAGGGAGGAAAACATTCAGTACTTC
CDR3: CASSQELGREENIQYF

D: TRBD1
J: TRBJ2-6
size: .
V: TRBV28
DNA: TGTGCCAGCAGTCCTTGGGGGCTGGACAGGGCCACCTCTGGGGCCAACGTCCTGACTTTC
CDR3: CASSPWGLDRATSGANVLTF

D: .
J: TRBJ2-1
size: few
V: TRBV5-4
DNA: TGTGCCAGCAGCTGGGGACTCAATGAGCAGTTCTTC
CDR3: CASSWGLNEQFF

D: .
J: TRBJ2-7
size: many
V: TRBV15
DNA: TGTGCCACCAGCAGAGATCCCACATCCGAGCAGTACTTC
CDR3: CATSRDPTSEQYF

D: .
J: TRBJ2-3
size: many
V: TRBV5-1
DNA: TGCGCCAGCAGCCGAAGTCCCCAATTACCCAGCACAGATACGCAGTATTTT
CDR3: CASSRSPQLPSTDTQYF

D: .
J: TRBJ2-7
size: many
V: TRBV20-1
DNA: TGCAGTGCTAGCTTGTGGACTACCTACGAGCAGTACTTC
CDR3: CSASLWTTYEQYF